This TCR beta chain comes out of a study of T cell responses to AZD1222 COVID-19 vaccine. Background on the study: Doses given second, at about 4 or about 12 weeks, were pooled. Study-level points and caveats: Reports say nearly half of spike-specific TCRs go after unmutated variant regions. Of the AZD1222 recipients, only 5 to 7 were seropositive at baseline. Mostly white British, mostly female donors; authors suggested clonal diversity may be underestimated.

In germline, CDR1 is ENHRY, CDR2 SYGVKD. J gave up 7 bases and V 11 bases, and 25 bases lay outside the gene matches. CDR3 size: 18 residues. Some clones are missing from TCRdb's copy, which holds only in-frame ones; the method was immunoSEQ multiplex PCR. The data contain 100,000 or so clones, roughly 86% of them seen just once; the ten biggest clones take up around 5%. In regard to this clone: Its antigen is unidentified.

The sample in question was peripheral blood, obtained on day 0 of AZD1222 vaccination. This chain joins TRBV10-3 and TRBJ1-5; 8 bases align to TRBD1. The clonotype comes from an adult in good health. CDR3 nucleotides: TGTGCCTCACATACCAGGGCAGGGGGCGCGTCCTTAAGGCAGCCCCAGCATTTT. It codes for CASHTRAGGASLRQPQHF.